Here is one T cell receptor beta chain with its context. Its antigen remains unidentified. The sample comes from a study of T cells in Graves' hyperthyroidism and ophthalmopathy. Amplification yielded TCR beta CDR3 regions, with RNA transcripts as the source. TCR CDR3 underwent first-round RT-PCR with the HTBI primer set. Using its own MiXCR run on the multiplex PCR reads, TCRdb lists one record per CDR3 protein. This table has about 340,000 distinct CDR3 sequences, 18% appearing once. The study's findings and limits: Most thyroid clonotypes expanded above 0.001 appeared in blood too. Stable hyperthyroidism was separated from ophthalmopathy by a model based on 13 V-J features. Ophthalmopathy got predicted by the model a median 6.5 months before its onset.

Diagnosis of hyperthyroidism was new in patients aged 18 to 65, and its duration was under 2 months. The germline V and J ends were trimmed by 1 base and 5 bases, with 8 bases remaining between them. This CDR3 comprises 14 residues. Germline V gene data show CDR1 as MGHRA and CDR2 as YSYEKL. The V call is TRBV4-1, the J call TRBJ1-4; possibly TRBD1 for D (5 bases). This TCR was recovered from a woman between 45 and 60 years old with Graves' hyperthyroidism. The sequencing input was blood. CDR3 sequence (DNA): TGCGCCAGCAGCCAAGCAGGGTGGAATGAAAAACTGTTTTTT. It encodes CASSQAGWNEKLFF.